These 22 T cell receptor beta chains originate from one sample sequenced in a study of T cells after yellow fever vaccination. One entry per CDR3 protein results from TCRdb running MiXCR on the 5' RACE reads. Of a few hundred thousand distinct CDR3 sequences listed, roughly 11% are singletons. The starting material was PBMCs, obtained on the day of the first yellow fever vaccination. The source is a young man who received the YFV17D yellow fever vaccine.

This clonotype has at least ten counts. The chain recombines TRBV29-1 with TRBJ1-2; 8 positions match TRBD1. This CDR3 region has 13 residues. V shed 0 bases, J shed 13 bases, and the junction held 10 bases outside the gene matches. Germline-derived CDR1 and CDR2 are SQVTM and ANQGSEA. DNA for the CDR3: TGCAGCGTTGAAGAGTCGACAGGGGTTCCGAGCACCTTC. It is translated as CSVEESTGVPSTF. The full variable domain, rest sourced from reference TRBV29-1 and TRBJ1-2, is SAVISQKPSRDICQRGTSLTIQCQVDSQVTMMFWYRQQPGQSLTLIATANQGSEATYESGFVIDKFPISRPNLTFSTLTVSNMSPEDSSIYLCSVEESTGVPSTFGSGTRLTVV.

In its sample, this clonotype was seen many times. This chain uses TRBV5-5 with TRBJ2-2; D remains ambiguous. The length of the CDR3 is 11 residues. Looked up from germline, CDR1 is SGHKS and CDR2 is YYEKEE (reference sequence). Trimming left V 5 bases short and J 3 bases short, with 2 bases between. The CDR3 reads CASRYTGELFF. The DNA of the CDR3 is TGTGCCAGCAGGTACACCGGGGAGCTGTTTTTT.

The chain has TRBV5-1 and TRBJ2-1; the D gene could be TRBD1 or TRBD2 (5 bases each). Trimming cost V 0 bases and J 6 bases, with 10 bases left between them. The CDR3 sequence is 14 residues long. Germline V CDR1 and CDR2: SGHRS, YFSETQ. The CDR3 is CASSLGGIGNEQFF. In DNA, the CDR3 is TGCGCCAGCAGCTTGGGGGGGATTGGCAATGAGCAGTTCTTC.

The J gene is TRBJ2-5, the V gene TRBV18; D perhaps matches TRBD1 (6 bases). The CDR3 contains 13 residues. V was shortened by 6 bases and J by 4 bases, with 12 bases between the two germline ends. The germline V gene encodes CDR1 KGHSH and CDR2 LQKENI. For the CDR3, the DNA is TGTGCCAGCTCTGGGCGCAGGGGAGAGACCCAGTACTTC. Amino acid sequence: CASSGRRGETQYF.

The genes are TRBV4-2 and TRBJ2-4, with TRBD2 identical over 15 bases. The CDR3 totals 21 residues. The ends lost 2 bases at V and 1 base at J; junction bases unmatched: 12. Germline-derived CDR1 and CDR2 are LGHNA and YNFKEQ. Written as DNA, the CDR3 is TGTGCCAGCAGCCAACCCCCCGGACTAGCGGGGGGGCCCAACGCCAAAAACATTCAGTACTTC. Its protein product is CASSQPPGLAGGPNAKNIQYF.

This clonotype has more than one count but fewer than ten. The rearrangement uses TRBV20-1 and TRBJ1-2; 8 bases are shared with TRBD1. V was clipped by 5 bases and J by 6 bases; unmatched bases: 8. The germline V gene has CDR1 DFQATT and CDR2 SNEGSKA (reference sequence). CDR3 length equals 13 residues. The CDR3 DNA reads TGCAGTGCTTTGCCCAGGGGGCTCGATGGCTACACCTTC. Its protein product is CSALPRGLDGYTF.

V gene TRBV7-8 combines with J gene TRBJ2-1; no reliable D call. CDR1 and CDR2 (germline): SGHVS, FQNEAQ. The CDR3 has 13 amino acids. V was cut by 0 bases and J by 7 bases, with 7 bases left in between. The CDR3 region is CASSLASSNEQFF. In DNA, the CDR3 is TGTGCCAGCAGCTTAGCGTCGTCTAATGAGCAGTTCTTC.

The CDR3 loop reads CASSYFGQNTGELFF. In DNA, the CDR3 is TGCGCCAGCAGCTATTTTGGACAGAACACCGGGGAGCTGTTTTTT. The chain has TRBV5-1 and TRBJ2-2; D is perhaps TRBD1 (5 bases). The CDR3 runs 15 residues. V lost 3 bases, J lost 1 base, and 10 bases lay in between. Per germline, CDR1 SGHRS and CDR2 YFSETQ.

The chain has TRBV11-1 and TRBJ1-2, with D possibly TRBD1 on 5 matching bases. The V gene lost 4 bases and the J gene lost 8 bases, with 14 bases spanning the gap. This CDR3 contains 13 residues. CDR1 is SGHAT, CDR2 FQDESV, per germline (reference sequence). CDR3 coding DNA: TGTGCCAGCAGCTCGAGGGACTCGGGAGGCTACACCTTC. This codes for CASSSRDSGGYTF.

This clonotype appeared a few times. The V gene is TRBV24-1, the J gene TRBJ1-1, with D possibly being TRBD1 (5 bases). Germline-derived CDR1 and CDR2 are KGHDR and SFDVKD. CDR3 length: 16 residues. Trimming pared 4 bases from V and 4 bases from J, leaving 18 bases between. CDR3 sequence reads: CATSDGAGLYSTEAFF. The CDR3, as DNA: TGTGCCACCAGTGACGGGGCAGGGTTGTATAGCACTGAAGCTTTCTTT.

This chain links TRBV29-1 with TRBJ2-1, with D unresolved. Trimming removed 3 bases at V and 4 bases at J, with 10 bases between. Germline assignment: CDR1 SQVTM and CDR2 ANQGSEA. The length of the CDR3 is 13 residues. The CDR3 nucleotides read TGCAGCGTTGACGAGGACGGGTACAATGAGCAGTTCTTC. It yields the protein CSVDEDGYNEQFF.

This clonotype was seen a handful of times. J is TRBJ2-7 and V is TRBV14; D is perhaps TRBD1 or TRBD2 (5 bases each). This CDR3 comprises 14 residues. Per the germline V gene, CDR1 is SGHDN and CDR2 is FVKESK. V was clipped by 5 bases and J by 1 base, with 12 bases between them. The CDR3 DNA reads as TGTGCCAGCAGCGCAGGGACGGTATCCTACGAGCAGTACGTC. It codes for CASSAGTVSYEQYV.

V is TRBV5-5 and J is TRBJ2-2; 10 bases map to TRBD2. The trim removed 0 bases at V and 1 base at J, leaving 3 bases unmatched. This CDR3 has 17 amino acids. CDR1 and CDR2 from the germline V gene are SGHKS and YYEKEE (reference sequence). CDR3 loop: CASSLVLAGGNTGELFF. The CDR3 bases are TGTGCCAGCAGCTTGGTTTTAGCGGGGGGGAACACCGGGGAGCTGTTTTTT.

V usage is TRBV28 and J usage is TRBJ2-4, with 8 bases fitting TRBD1. In germline, CDR1 is MDHEN, CDR2 SYDVKM. This CDR3 has 15 residues. The ends lost 3 bases at V and 0 bases at J; junction bases unmatched: 1. The DNA for the CDR3 is TGTGCCAGCAGTTTGGGACAGGTAGCCAAAAACATTCAGTACTTC. This sequence encodes CASSLGQVAKNIQYF.

This chain links TRBV7-9 with TRBJ2-5; D unclear. The CDR3 spans 15 residues. Germline V gives CDR1 SEHNR, CDR2 FQNEAQ (reference sequence). Trimming stripped 4 bases from V and 5 bases from J, with 17 bases between. CDR3 DNA sequence: TGTGCCAGCAGCTCGTTGAATTGGGAATCGGAGACCCAGTACTTC. It encodes CASSSLNWESETQYF.

The CDR3 DNA sequence: TGTGCCTGGACCCTGGGGAGTGCAGATACGCAGTATTTT. This sequence encodes CAWTLGSADTQYF. The chain employs TRBV30 and TRBJ2-3; the D gene is possibly TRBD2 (5 bases). The germline CDR1 and CDR2 sequences are GTSNPN and SVGIG (reference sequence). V was clipped by 4 bases and J by 4 bases, with 12 bases between them. CDR3 length: 13 residues.

This clonotype was observed a handful of times. CDR3 in DNA: TGTGCCAGCAGCGTAGTAACAGGGCCCACCGGGGAGCTGTTTTTT. This gives the protein CASSVVTGPTGELFF. The chain uses TRBV9 and TRBJ2-2; D possibly corresponds to TRBD1 (6 bases). Germline V gene sequence: CDR1 SGDLS, CDR2 YYNGEE. V lost 0 bases and J lost 4, with 10 bases in between. The CDR3 spans 15 residues.

CDR3 region: CASSQGDLGLKYEQYF. The CDR3 DNA sequence: TGCGCCAGCAGCCAAGGGGATCTGGGATTGAAGTACGAGCAGTACTTC. The rearrangement links TRBV4-1 to TRBJ2-7, with D unresolved. V was pared by 1 base and J by 4 bases, with 17 bases between. CDR1 is MGHRA, CDR2 YSYEKL, per germline. This CDR3 is 16 amino acids long.

The genes are TRBV12-3 or TRBV12-4 and TRBJ2-5; TRBD1 is a possible D gene (5 bases). This CDR3 region has 14 residues. V gave up 3 bases and J gave up 5 bases, with 13 bases separating them. CDR3 residues: CASSLTETSETQYF. The CDR3 DNA reads as TGTGCCAGCAGTTTGACAGAGACGTCGGAGACCCAGTACTTC.

The chain carries TRBV5-1 and TRBJ2-7, with D possibly matching TRBD2 (5 bases). Trimming took 0 bases from V and 2 from J, leaving 15 bases between them. CDR3 length: 16 amino acids. Germline CDR1 and CDR2: SGHRS and YFSETQ. CDR3 in amino acids: CASSLATRTEAYEQYF. CDR3 DNA: TGCGCCAGCAGCTTGGCAACTAGGACCGAGGCCTACGAGCAGTACTTC.

The chain employs TRBV13 and TRBJ2-7; 8 bases are shared with TRBD2. The ends lost 4 bases at V and 0 bases at J; junction bases unmatched: 5. This CDR3 is built from 15 residues. Germline CDR1 reads PRHDT; CDR2 reads FYEKMQ (reference sequence). In DNA, the CDR3 is TGTGCCAGCAGCTACGATAGCGGGGACTCCTACGAGCAGTACTTC. This sequence encodes CASSYDSGDSYEQYF.

This clonotype was seen a few times. The rearrangement joins TRBV11-2 to TRBJ1-1; D gene uncertain. The CDR3 contains 15 residues. Germline CDR1 reads SGHAT; CDR2 reads FQNNGV. V lost 4 bases to trimming and J lost 4 bases, with 16 bases between them. This chain's CDR3 is CASSSRTRKGTEAFF. DNA for the CDR3: TGTGCCAGCAGCTCGCGGACGAGGAAGGGCACTGAAGCTTTCTTT. Supplemented by reference TRBV11-2 and TRBJ1-1, the full variable domain reads EAGVAQSPRYKIIEKRQSVAFWCNPISGHATLYWYQQILGQGPKLLIQFQNNGVVDDSQLPKDRFSAERLKGVDSTLKIQPAKLEDSAVYLCASSSRTRKGTEAFFGQGTRLTVV.